The present T cell receptor (beta chain) was sequenced within a study of shared clonotypes between healthy human individuals. Some clones are missing from TCRdb's copy, which holds only in-frame ones; the method was immunoSEQ multiplex PCR. The sample has over a million clones, around three quarters seen once. The V gene end was trimmed by 5 bases and the J gene end by 7 bases; junction bases not matched to a gene: 7. Germline CDR1 and CDR2: SGHTA and FQGTGA. The length of the CDR3 is 14 residues. The sample comprised memory CD4+ T cells from PBMCs. The subset denotes: CD45RA-negative fraction. This TCR derives from a man younger than 30 in good health. Some clones in this sample may be carry-over from other donors' samples. The chain links TRBV7-3 to TRBJ2-1; 8 bases line up with TRBD2. This chain's CDR3 is CASSLKGTRNEQFF. For the CDR3, the DNA is TGTGCCAGCAGCCTAAAGGGGACTAGGAATGAGCAGTTCTTC.